This paragraph reports one TCR beta chain. There is no known antigen for this receptor. The input lacks base qualities; no much larger clone sits a single base away. The data derive from a study of cytomegalovirus exposure and HLA in healthy donors (dated by TCRdb to about 2017). Regarding the study in general: According to an earlier analysis of 587 of the donors, some 170 million T cells yielded 120 million or so unique TCR beta sequences and more than 250 Gb of sequence data. The study aimed to test whether cataloging public T cell receptors could reveal signatures of past pathogen exposure. In a later genetic analysis, genome-wide SNP genotypes for about 60% of the 666 donors were used, and that subset was treated as a discovery cohort. The number of donors typed differed by locus, with roughly 620-640 for A, B, C, DRB1 and DQB1, approximately 500 for DQA1, 606 for DPA1, and around 430 for DPB1. About five DR-DQ haplotypes were treated as single units for association and clustering because of strong linkage in the cohort. The study used immunosequencing to profile the T cell repertoires of 600 to 850 subjects and linked those repertoires to cytomegalovirus serostatus. To predict cytomegalovirus infection status, the study combined high-throughput TCR immunosequencing, statistical association of individual TCRs with disease status, and machine learning. Donor age, sex, ethnicity and CMV serostatus were compiled together with the repertoire data. Approximately 310 gigabases of sequencing data and 70 million to 100 million unique TCR sequences were included in an early release covering around 650 HLA-typed donors. A later analysis re-analyzed previously published TCR beta repertoires from about 730 donors and added high-resolution HLA genotyping to study TCR occurrence patterns. HLA typing included class I and class II loci at four-digit resolution. In the later analysis, no new phenotypic data were used to find candidate immune exposures; instead, reliance was placed on TCR beta sequences and their occurrence across donors. Among the approximately 400 genotyped donors, under 90% belonged to the genetic ancestry cluster associated with self-reported Caucasian donors. All discovery cohort repertoires had been generated using a single sequencing platform. Among several hundred genotyped donors of the cohort, an average of approximately 220,000 unique TCR beta nucleotide sequences was sequenced per donor, of which 15% to 20% were non-productive. A separate validation cohort of 100 to 150 different subjects was used in addition to the roughly 620-subject first cohort. An earlier analysis of more than 450 of the donors used high-throughput TCR beta sequencing to judge whether each TCR beta V gene segment behaved as functional or pseudogenic. What the study reported, not specific to this receptor: Only TCR beta chains were sequenced in this cohort, and the absence of alpha or paired-chain data limited detectable features. In a later analysis, TCR association rates were found to vary across HLA loci, with the most associated TCRs seen for DRB1 alleles and the fewest for HLA-C alleles. According to a later analysis, parvovirus B19, influenza, CMV and Epstein-Barr virus appeared linked to several top co-occurrence clusters. The study listed 150 to 200 TCR beta chains as associated with cytomegalovirus. Most TCR sequences were seen in very few donors, while some public TCRs were found in many individuals. For the cohort, immune exposure information was limited to CMV serostatus. Because HLA typing was missing for some donors at each locus, association tests included only the typed subset. It was suggested by the authors that the approach could potentially be generalized to other disease states and immunological phenotypes. Because the 87-base-pair reads could not distinguish some IMGT-functional V segments, including TRBV6-2 and TRBV6-3, those segments were excluded. In a later analysis, HLA-associated TCR beta chains were found to be more clonally expanded and to have lower generation probabilities than equally common non-associated chains. Over 15 rarely observed V segments, including chromosome 9 orphons, were excluded from the earlier analysis of 550 to 700 of the donors because counts were too low. Compared with the approximately 720-donor mean, donors in an Asian-associated ancestry cluster had fewer N-insertions in productive TCRs, according to a later genetic analysis. Most CMV-associated TCR beta chains appeared to be HLA-restricted in a later analysis, and the HLA associations seemed to be driven largely by CMV exposure. Roughly uniform sequencing depth across donors was assumed in presence/absence analyses, although this assumption may not hold. A further reported finding was that TCR beta sequences accurately predicted the HLA-A and HLA-B alleles for most subjects in the first cohort. The sequencing pipeline was judged likely to have produced a cluster of highly shared sequence variants as a technical artifact. Cytomegalovirus status was reported to be diagnosed by the classifier with high specificity and sensitivity in both the original and validation cohorts. Linkage disequilibrium might explain the correlated functional status among segregating V segments, but an unknown experimental factor could not be excluded. Strong co-occurrence of HLA alleles, especially DR and DQ, made assigning TCR associations to individual alleles difficult. An association between a missense DCLRE1C variant and V-gene and J-gene trimming of TCR beta chains was found in a later genetic analysis and replicated in an independent cohort. In a later analysis, 16,951 TCR beta sequences were associated with specific HLA alleles at a false discovery rate of 0.05. A few of the identified cytomegalovirus-associated TCR beta chains were confirmed in vitro to be specific for cytomegalovirus antigens. An earlier analysis of approximately 570 of the donors showed that most TCR beta V segments appeared in productive rearrangements either about 87% or about 30% of the time, which broadly matched IMGT annotations.

For CDR1 and CDR2, the germline V gene lists SGDLS and YYNGEE. From the cysteine up to the phenylalanine, the CDR3 has a length of 13 residues. Just CDR3 DNA is preserved here, 39 bases in frame from base 1. Trimming at the junction amounts to 1 base on V and 5 bases on J, and the germline ends lie 9 bases apart. In total, more than 500 healthy bone marrow donors made up the cohort. All cohort members were sampled while nominally healthy, although unrecorded immune exposures were likely present. The donor was CMV seropositive and was included in the group of 250 to 300 seropositive cohort members. Each donor provided a peripheral blood sample, and peripheral blood mononuclear cells were used for TCR beta sequencing. The Qiagen DNeasy Blood Extraction Kit was used to extract genomic DNA from the blood cell samples. Receptor amplification or capture employed the immunoSEQ multiplex PCR assay. The multiplex PCR relied on a mix of 60 forward primers for TCR Vbeta segments and 13 reverse primers for TCR Jbeta segments. The CDR3 region of rearranged TCR beta genes was amplified from genomic DNA by a multiplex PCR assay. The amplified TCR beta libraries were sequenced on the Illumina HiSeq System as 87-base-pair reads. The study's processing was this. A later analysis counted about 80 million unique TCR beta chains across the 500 to 850 repertoires, and some 11 million of these chains were shared by at least two donors. Raw reads were error-corrected and collapsed into unique sequences with a nearest-neighbor algorithm that merged closely related sequences to remove PCR and sequencing errors. CDR3 sequences were aligned to IMGT reference sequences to assign V, D and J gene segments. Each retained sequence needed at least a six-nucleotide match to both a V gene segment and a J gene segment. Rearrangements were classified as productive when the CDR3 lacked stop codons and remained in frame with V and J, and all other rearrangements were classified as non-productive. CDR3 was defined by IMGT convention, running from the second conserved V-encoded cysteine to the conserved J-encoded phenylalanine. The earlier analysis of some 540 of the donors excluded any sequence lacking an unambiguous match to a single V gene segment. An earlier analysis of 500 to 700 of the donors classified V segments as functional when productive rearrangements were above 56.7% and as segregating when the standard deviation between donors was above 5%. To diagnose cytomegalovirus status from the catalog of TCR beta chain sequences, a statistical classification framework was built. A later analysis assigned V and J genes by comparing TCR nucleotide sequences with IMGT/GENE-DB human TR gene sequences. Using the TCRdist pipeline, a later analysis assigned CDR3 sequences along with most-parsimonious VDJ recombination scenarios. In a later analysis, each TCR beta chain was defined by its CDR3 amino acid sequence together with its V-gene family, and reads without a unique V-gene family were excluded. As a way to deal with suspected cross-contamination and a sequencing artifact, a later analysis dropped 450 to 700 nucleotide sequences that were highly shared and had low generation probability. In a later analysis, a clonal expansion index for each public chain was calculated from normalized within-repertoire ranks of inferred template counts. Generation probabilities in a later analysis came from a VDJ recombination model fitted to out-of-frame rearrangements, and those results were checked against IGoR. In a later analysis, hypergeometric tests were used to score TCR-TCR, TCR-HLA and TCR-CMV co-occurrence, with a repertoire-size bias correction applied to TCR pairs. In a later analysis, false discovery rates were estimated by permuting HLA or CMV assignments 20 times. In a later analysis, co-occurring TCRs were grouped using DBSCAN, with TCRdist sequence similarity added in when clustering inside HLA-allele-positive subsets. Repertoires with fewer than 30,000 or more than 120,000 public chains were left out of co-occurrence clustering, as were five repertoires with anomalous nucleotide sharing. TCRdb took over this immuneACCESS table, retaining in-frame rearrangements with V and J assigned. Such tables are incomplete; in checked studies, under half of the missing clones stem from an unresolved V gene, and the remainder is unexplained. V, J and clone size derive from that table, while D and trimming were established from the DNA sequence. The sample table lists 70,000 to 95,000 clones, more than 75% of them with a count of one. The top ten hold under 15% of the sample.

Sequencing used PBMCs. This clonotype originated in a woman aged 40 to 50 in good health and CMV-seropositive. In this chain, TRBV9 is recombined with TRBJ2-5; a tentative D match to TRBD1 spans 6 bases. The DNA reads as follows: TGTGCCAGCAGCGTACAGGGGACGGAGACCCAGTACTTC. The encoded protein is CASSVQGTETQYF.